These 12 T cell receptor beta chains were all obtained from the same sample, sequenced in a study of blood T cell repertoires in COVID-19. Generated by immunoSEQ multiplex PCR, the TCRdb table keeps only in-frame clones and is missing some. The sample lists almost 200,000 clones, 70% to 90% occurring once. Sequenced: peripheral blood. The receptors were sampled from a man aged 55 to 69 with COVID-19, enrolled during active disease.

This clone appeared a few times. The V gene is TRBV14, the J gene TRBJ2-2, with a possible D match to TRBD1 (5 bases). Trimming stripped 4 bases from V and 3 bases from J, with 12 bases between. Per germline, CDR1 SGHDN and CDR2 FVKESK. The CDR3 spans 15 residues. CDR3 bases: TGTGCCAGCAGCCTGGTAGCAGGGTACACCGGGGAGCTGTTTTTT. The encoded protein is CASSLVAGYTGELFF.

The V gene is TRBV11-2, the J gene TRBJ2-2, with a weak D call TRBD1 (5 bases). The V end lost 1 base, the J end lost 7 bases, and 10 bases lay between the germline ends. Germline loops: CDR1 SGHAT, CDR2 FQNNGV. The CDR3 sequence is 14 residues long. Here the CDR3 reads CASSLGQYLGELFF. As DNA, the CDR3 is TGTGCCAGCAGCTTAGGACAGTACCTCGGGGAGCTGTTTTTT.

The J gene is TRBJ1-1, the V gene TRBV28; D is possibly TRBD1 (6 bases). V lost 8 bases to trimming and J lost 4 bases, with 20 bases between them. From germline, CDR1 is MDHEN and CDR2 SYDVKM. The CDR3 consists of 15 residues. CDR3 amino acids: CASAGGGQEGTEAFF. CDR3 DNA sequence: TGTGCCAGCGCGGGCGGGGGGCAGGAGGGCACTGAAGCTTTCTTT. The variable domain in full, completed from reference TRBV28 and TRBJ1-1, reads DVKVTQSSRYLVKRTGEKVFLECVQDMDHENMFWYRQDPGLGLRLIYFSYDVKMKEKGDIPEGYSVSREKKERFSLILESASTNQTSMYLCASAGGGQEGTEAFFGQGTRLTVV.

The gene calls are TRBV9 and TRBJ2-4; D gene ambiguous. The CDR3 is made up of 14 amino acids. Trimming took 0 bases from V and 3 from J, leaving 7 bases between them. Germline V CDR1 and CDR2: SGDLS, YYNGEE. This CDR3 reads CASSVGSSKNIQYF. The CDR3 DNA reads as TGTGCCAGCAGCGTAGGGAGCAGCAAAAACATTCAGTACTTC.

The chain has TRBV18 and TRBJ2-7; 9 nucleotides match TRBD1. In germline, CDR1 is KGHSH, CDR2 LQKENI. CDR3 size: 16 residues. J was trimmed by 4 bases and V by 3 bases; bases with no gene match: 10. The CDR3 here is CASSPYKDRGKYEQYF. In nucleotides, the CDR3 is TGTGCCAGCTCACCGTACAAGGACAGGGGAAAGTACGAGCAGTACTTC.

This clone was detected only a few times. This chain uses TRBV4-1 with TRBJ1-6; a weak D match, TRBD1 (5 bases). The germline V gene encodes CDR1 MGHRA and CDR2 YSYEKL. The CDR3 is made up of 15 amino acids. V was clipped by 0 bases and J by 10 bases, with 13 bases between them. The DNA of the CDR3 is TGCGCCAGCAGCCAAGATAAACAGGTCGGATCACCCCTCCACTTT. This gives the protein CASSQDKQVGSPLHF.

The chain uses TRBV13 and TRBJ1-3; the D gene is possibly TRBD1 (5 bases). Germline assignment: CDR1 PRHDT and CDR2 FYEKMQ (reference sequence). The CDR3 spans 17 residues. Trimming took off 2 bases at V and 4 bases at J, with 18 bases between the two ends. Here the CDR3 DNA reads TGTGCCAGCAGCTTATACGACAGCTACCTTGGAGGAAACACCATATATTTT. It codes for CASSLYDSYLGGNTIYF.

V and J are TRBV18 and TRBJ2-1, with 14 nucleotides matching TRBD2. The germline gives CDR1 KGHSH, CDR2 LQKENI. The CDR3 spans 16 residues. V lost 4 bases to trimming and J lost 6 bases; unmatched junction nucleotides: 5. CDR3 loop: CASSQAGTSGGNEQFF. DNA for the CDR3: TGTGCCAGCTCACAGGCCGGGACTAGCGGGGGCAATGAGCAGTTCTTC.

The V and J genes are TRBV12-3 or TRBV12-4 and TRBJ1-5; TRBD1 aligns across 8 bases. V lost 6 bases and J lost 9; bases outside the gene matches: 4. There are 12 residues in the CDR3. The CDR3 DNA sequence: TGTGCCAGCAGCCCCGACAGGGGGCCCCAGCATTTT. Translation gives CASSPDRGPQHF.

This chain uses TRBV6-5 with TRBJ2-1; D remains unclear. The V gene lost 4 bases and the J gene lost 8 bases, with 9 bases spanning the gap. The CDR3 runs 12 residues. Germline CDR1 is MNHEY and CDR2 is SVGAGI. CDR3 amino acids: CASSSYVYEQFF. CDR3 coding DNA: TGTGCCAGCAGTTCCTACGTGTATGAGCAGTTCTTC.

This chain joins TRBV5-5 and TRBJ1-2, with D possibly TRBD1 on 5 matching bases. The CDR3 has 14 residues. Trimming shortened V by 2 bases and J by 7 bases, and 15 bases separated the two germline ends. Germline V lookup: CDR1 SGHKS, CDR2 YYEKEE (reference sequence). The CDR3 sequence: CASSFFLGGGGYTF. In nucleotides, the CDR3 is TGTGCCAGCAGCTTTTTTTTGGGGGGAGGTGGCTACACCTTC.

The V and J genes are TRBV6-5 and TRBJ1-2; TRBD1 matches 11 bases. V was clipped by 8 bases and J by 8 bases; unmatched bases: 13. The V gene's germline CDR1 is MNHEY and CDR2 SVGAGI. The CDR3 is 15 amino acids. CDR3 DNA: TGTGCCAGCCTTCTTTCTCCGGGGACAGGGGGGGGCTACACCTTC. It specifies CASLLSPGTGGGYTF.